The TCR beta chain under discussion was sequenced for a study of PD-L1 blockade in urothelial cancer. With respect to this clone: Its antigen is currently unknown.

Assay: immunoSEQ multiplex PCR; the TCRdb copy retains only in-frame clones and omits some. The sample lists tens of thousands of clones, 80% to 90% occurring once. General study results and limits: Improved survival was predicted by pretreatment blood TCR clonality below the median.

CDR1 and CDR2 (germline): SGHAT, FQNNGV. The CDR3 sequence is 15 residues long. V lost 5 bases, J lost 0 bases, and 13 bases lay in between. The origin of this receptor is a man in his sixties with urothelial cancer. The sample in question was PBMCs, obtained around atezolizumab (anti-PD-L1) treatment. The rearrangement uses TRBV11-2 and TRBJ1-1; D is unresolved. The CDR3 loop reads CASSPTPTLNTEAFF. The DNA for the CDR3 is TGTGCCAGCAGCCCCACCCCGACATTGAACACTGAAGCTTTCTTT.